One sample yielded the 6 T cell receptor beta chains listed below, sequenced in a study of shared clonotypes between healthy human individuals. Assay: immunoSEQ multiplex PCR; the TCRdb copy retains only in-frame clones and omits some. The sample records almost 700,000 clones, 90% to 95% being singletons. CD45RO-negative CD8 cells positively selected for CCR7 made up the naive population, which excluded terminally differentiated effector memory CD45RA+ cells. The sequencing sample was made of naive CD8+ T cells sorted from blood. Receptor source: a young man in good health.

V and J are TRBV19 and TRBJ2-7, with 10 bases aligning to TRBD1. V lost 5 bases to trimming and J lost 0 bases; unmatched junction nucleotides: 4. CDR3 size: 15 residues. Germline V gene data show CDR1 as LNHDA and CDR2 as SQIVND (reference sequence). The CDR3 nucleotides are TGTGCCAGTAGTGCGGGACAGGGGCTCTCCTACGAGCAGTACTTC. Its translation: CASSAGQGLSYEQYF.

V gene TRBV6-5 combines with J gene TRBJ2-1, with 11 bases fitting TRBD2. Germline CDR1 is MNHEY and CDR2 is SVGAGI. CDR3 length equals 14 residues. V was pared by 7 bases and J by 8 bases, with 7 bases of the junction left unmatched. This chain's CDR3 is CASTVTSGNYEQFF. CDR3 in DNA: TGTGCCAGCACCGTGACTAGCGGGAACTATGAGCAGTTCTTC.

The rearrangement links TRBV5-1 to TRBJ2-1, with TRBD2 identical over 7 bases. The V gene end was trimmed by 1 base and the J gene end by 6 bases; junction bases not matched to a gene: 4. CDR3 length: 14 residues. Germline-derived CDR1 and CDR2 are SGHRS and YFSETQ. CDR3 in amino acids: CASSLPGEGNEQFF. The DNA of the CDR3 is TGCGCCAGCAGCTTGCCGGGGGAGGGCAATGAGCAGTTCTTC.

The chain links TRBV5-5 to TRBJ2-3, with 8 positions matching TRBD2. CDR1 and CDR2 (germline): SGHKS, YYEKEE (reference sequence). The CDR3 runs 15 residues. The trim removed 3 bases at V and 5 bases at J, leaving 8 bases unmatched. Here the CDR3 reads CASSSGTSIGDTQYF. In DNA, the CDR3 is TGTGCCAGCAGCTCCGGGACTAGTATAGGAGATACGCAGTATTTT.

The chain couples TRBV11-2 to TRBJ2-1; unclear D gene. The CDR3 sequence is 13 residues long. V was trimmed by 6 bases and J by 9 bases, leaving 15 bases between them. The germline gives CDR1 SGHAT, CDR2 FQNNGV. The CDR3 loop reads CASSRVIYGEQFF. CDR3 bases: TGTGCCAGCAGTCGGGTGATCTACGGTGAGCAGTTCTTC. The full variable domain, its missing parts supplied by reference TRBV11-2 and TRBJ2-1, is EAGVAQSPRYKIIEKRQSVAFWCNPISGHATLYWYQQILGQGPKLLIQFQNNGVVDDSQLPKDRFSAERLKGVDSTLKIQPAKLEDSAVYLCASSRVIYGEQFFGPGTRLTVL.

This clone was detected a few times. This CDR3 is CASGNFEPQHF. The CDR3 DNA sequence: TGTGCCAGCGGCAACTTCGAGCCCCAGCATTTT. J is TRBJ1-5 and V is TRBV7-9; D is unclear. V dropped 8 bases and J dropped 8 bases, with 10 bases sitting between them. Germline lookup yields CDR1 SEHNR and CDR2 FQNEAQ (reference sequence). CDR3 length equals 11 residues.